The 2 T cell receptor beta chains below were found in one sample sequenced in a study of cytomegalovirus exposure and HLA in healthy donors. A multiplex PCR was run with 60 Vbeta primers and 13 Jbeta primers. Libraries were prepared by immunoSEQ multiplex PCR; TCRdb keeps only in-frame clonotypes and omits some of them. The sample yields about 120,000 clones, about 76% seen once. The sequencing input was PBMCs. These receptors all stem from a woman aged 40 to 50 in good health and CMV-seropositive.

The sample holds a few counts of this clone. This sequence joins TRBV6-5 and TRBJ1-4, with D tentatively TRBD1 (6 bases). Trimming removed 6 bases at V and 0 bases at J, with 8 bases between. The CDR3 spans 14 residues. Looked up from germline, CDR1 is MNHEY and CDR2 is SVGAGI. Here the CDR3 reads CASRRGSTNEKLFF. In nucleotides, the CDR3 is TGTGCCAGCAGGAGGGGGTCAACTAATGAAAAACTGTTTTTT.

This clone came up once. The rearrangement links TRBV27 to TRBJ2-7, with 11 bases aligning to TRBD2. This CDR3 contains 15 residues. Per germline, CDR1 MNHEY and CDR2 SMNVEV (reference sequence). Unmatched junction bases numbered 4, after V lost 0 bases and J lost 6 bases. In nucleotides, the CDR3 is TGTGCCAGCAGTTTATCAAGGCTAGCGGGGGGCGAGCAGTACTTC. Its translation is CASSLSRLAGGEQYF.